This T cell receptor beta chain was found in a study of blood T cell repertoires in COVID-19. At the level of the study: Sites in the United States, Italy and Spain provided acute and convalescent COVID-19 samples.

TCRdb's copy holds only in-frame clones and misses some; the assay was immunoSEQ multiplex PCR. The table has some 60,000 clones, around 81% seen once. Germline lookup yields CDR1 SGDLS and CDR2 YYNGEE. The CDR3 has 17 residues. V lost 6 bases and J 2 bases, leaving 22 bases between the germline ends. The chain joins TRBV9 to TRBJ2-3; tentative D call: TRBD2 (6 bases). The TCR sequence derives from a man between 60 and 75 years old with acute or convalescent COVID-19. Sequencing input: peripheral blood. The CDR3 DNA follows: TGTGCCAGCACCCGGGGGACCCCCACCGGCCCCACAGATACGCAGTATTTT. Translated: CASTRGTPTGPTDTQYF.